The 13 T cell receptor beta chains presented below share a single source sample, sequenced in a study of shared clonotypes between healthy human individuals. The protocol was immunoSEQ multiplex PCR, while the TCRdb copy is restricted to in-frame clones and leaves out a portion. Of 1.6 million or so clones in the sample, approximately 98.5% were seen once. The sample was naive CD4+ T cells sorted from blood. The subset was: CD45RA+ positively selected. Source of these receptors: a man under 40 in good health.

V usage is TRBV15 and J usage is TRBJ1-2, with a tentative D call TRBD1 (5 bases). The ends were cut back, 1 base at V and 3 bases at J, with 9 bases in the middle. The CDR3 loop spans 14 amino acids. The germline gives CDR1 LNHNV, CDR2 YYDKDF (reference sequence). CDR3 sequence: CATSRGRGYYGYTF. The CDR3 DNA follows: TGTGCCACCAGCAGAGGGCGGGGGTACTATGGCTACACCTTC.

The chain employs TRBV6-5 and TRBJ1-1; D perhaps matches TRBD1 (6 bases). Trimming took 6 bases from V and 3 from J, leaving 14 bases between them. The germline V gene has CDR1 MNHEY and CDR2 SVGAGI. The CDR3 consists of 14 residues. CDR3 nucleotides: TGTGCCAGCAGCAAGTGGGGGCTAGACACTGAAGCTTTCTTT. It translates to CASSKWGLDTEAFF.

This chain joins TRBV23-1 and TRBJ1-5; the D gene is possibly TRBD1 (6 bases). TRBV23-1 is filed as an ORF, its function uncertain. This CDR3 contains 13 residues. Deletions cut 5 bases from V and 3 bases from J, with 8 bases between. CDR3 protein: CASSTGSNQPQHF. DNA of the CDR3: TGCGCCAGCAGTACAGGGTCCAATCAGCCCCAGCATTTT.

V is TRBV18 and J is TRBJ2-7, with 9 bases lining up with TRBD1. Germline CDR1 KGHSH, CDR2 LQKENI. J gave up 2 bases and V 3 bases, and 8 bases lay outside the gene matches. CDR3 length: 16 residues. The CDR3 region has the DNA TGTGCCAGCTCACCTCGGGACGGGACAGGGCCCTACGAGCAGTACTTC. Translating it yields CASSPRDGTGPYEQYF.

The chain joins TRBV5-1 to TRBJ2-7; 9 positions match TRBD2. CDR1 is SGHRS, CDR2 YFSETQ, per germline. The V gene end was trimmed by 2 bases and the J gene end by 2 bases; junction bases not matched to a gene: 8. This CDR3 comprises 16 residues. In DNA, the CDR3 is TGCGCCAGCAGCTTATCGACTAGCGGAAGTACCTACGAGCAGTACTTC. It specifies CASSLSTSGSTYEQYF. The full variable domain, with the rest looked up from reference TRBV5-1 and TRBJ2-7, is KAGVTQTPRYLIKTRGQQVTLSCSPISGHRSVSWYQQTPGQGLQFLFEYFSETQRNKGNFPGRFSGRQFSNSRSEMNVSTLELGDSALYLCASSLSTSGSTYEQYFGPGTRLTVT.

CDR3 bases: TGTGCCAGCAGTGAACGGGACAGCGCTTACTTC. Amino acids: CASSERDSAYF. The chain employs TRBV6-1 and TRBJ2-5, with 7 bases that match TRBD1. The germline CDR1 and CDR2 sequences are MNHNS and SASEGT. Trimming removed 2 bases from V and 14 bases from J; junction bases left unmatched: 5. The CDR3 is 11 residues long.

This clone came up once. The gene calls are TRBV5-6 and TRBJ2-1, with TRBD2 matching 12 bases. The CDR3 spans 17 residues. V gave up 2 bases and J gave up 7 bases; unmatched junction bases: 10. Germline V gives CDR1 SGHDT, CDR2 YYEEEE. The CDR3 nucleotides are TGTGCCAGCAGCTTAGATCCTAGCGGGAGGGCCGGGAATGAGCAGTTCTTC. This translates into CASSLDPSGRAGNEQFF. Using reference TRBV5-6 and TRBJ2-1 for the parts outside the CDR3, the full variable domain is DAGVTQSPTHLIKTRGQQVTLRCSPKSGHDTVSWYQQALGQGPQFIFQYYEEEERQRGNFPDRFSGHQFPNYSSELNVNALLLGDSALYLCASSLDPSGRAGNEQFFGPGTRLTVL.

V gene TRBV6-1 combines with J gene TRBJ1-2; 12 bases are shared with TRBD1. J lost 5 bases, V lost 2 bases, and 15 bases had no gene match. The CDR3 runs 19 residues. Germline CDR1 is MNHNS and CDR2 is SASEGT. Here the CDR3 DNA reads TGTGCCAGCAGTGAAATCTTTGGGACAGGGGGCGCTCGAAAATATGGCTACACCTTC. Amino acid sequence: CASSEIFGTGGARKYGYTF.

The chain has TRBV4-3 and TRBJ2-5, with D uncertain. This CDR3 is 14 amino acids long. The germline gives CDR1 LGHNA, CDR2 YSLEER. Trimming took 3 bases from V and 5 from J, leaving 13 bases between them. CDR3 bases: TGCGCCAGCAGCCAGGGGATGCGGTCTGAGACCCAGTACTTC. It translates to CASSQGMRSETQYF.

This clone was picked up one time. This chain connects TRBV5-8 to TRBJ1-5; 8 nucleotides line up with TRBD1. In germline, CDR1 is SGHTS, CDR2 YDEGEE. Trimming cost V 3 bases and J 0 bases; bases outside gene matches: 8. The CDR3 extends over 17 amino acids. CDR3 nucleotide sequence: TGTGCCAGCAGCTCCGGACAGGGTCGGGGTAGCAATCAGCCCCAGCATTTT. Translating gives CASSSGQGRGSNQPQHF.

This clone showed up just once. V gene TRBV4-2 combines with J gene TRBJ2-2; 7 bases map to TRBD2. Germline CDR1 and CDR2: LGHNA and YNFKEQ. Unmatched junction bases numbered 9, after V lost 1 base and J lost 1 base. This CDR3 has 18 residues. The DNA for the CDR3 is TGTGCCAGCAGCCAAGTCGGCTCTGGCGGGGGGAACACCGGGGAGCTGTTTTTT. It is translated as CASSQVGSGGGNTGELFF.

This rearrangement joins TRBV18 to TRBJ2-3; the D gene is possibly TRBD1 (6 bases). From germline, CDR1 is KGHSH and CDR2 LQKENI. The CDR3 sequence is 17 residues long. Between the trimmed V and J ends, which lost 3 bases and 2 bases, there was a span of 18 bases. The CDR3 coding sequence is TGTGCCAGCTCACCCGGGACGGGACAATTGGCCACAGATACGCAGTATTTT. Translated, it gives CASSPGTGQLATDTQYF. Filled out from reference TRBV18 and TRBJ2-3, the complete variable domain reads NAGVMQNPRHLVRRRGQEARLRCSPMKGHSHVYWYRQLPEEGLKFMVYLQKENIIDESGMPKERFSAEFPKEGPSILRIQQVVRGDSAAYFCASSPGTGQLATDTQYFGPGTRLTVL.

J is TRBJ1-2 and V is TRBV28; 7 bases line up with TRBD1. This CDR3 region has 15 residues. V dropped 6 bases and J dropped 2; count of bases not matched to a gene: 9. The germline V gene has CDR1 MDHEN and CDR2 SYDVKM. The CDR3 nucleotides read TGTGCCAGCAGAACGACAGGGAAGGGGAACTATGGCTACACCTTC. It is translated as CASRTTGKGNYGYTF.